The following is a T cell receptor (beta chain) sequence with its context. The record originates from a study of blood T cell repertoires in COVID-19. Study context: The analysed material was cDNA or gDNA that came from T cells, B-cell-depleted T cells, or PBMCs.

This CDR3 spans 16 amino acids. Trimming stripped 6 bases from V and 2 bases from J, with 19 bases between. Germline V gene sequence: CDR1 ENHRY, CDR2 SYGVKD. Per the authors' pipeline: Reference gene primer amplification gave nucleated cell count estimates. Data came from immunoSEQ multiplex PCR; TCRdb stores just in-frame clones and leaves some out. That table is the source of V, J and clone size, and D and trimming were worked out from the DNA. The table includes tens of thousands of clones, more than 75% detected once. The sequence was obtained from a man aged 45 to 65 with active or convalescent COVID-19. Sequenced: peripheral blood. The chain carries TRBV10-3 and TRBJ1-2; no clear D gene. CDR3 sequence (DNA): TGTGCCATCAGGGGAACTAGAGGAGAATTGAACTATGGCTACACCTTC. This encodes CAIRGTRGELNYGYTF.